This T cell receptor (beta chain) was obtained from a study of T cell responses to AZD1222 COVID-19 vaccine. V was trimmed by 6 bases and J by 5 bases, leaving 10 bases between them. Germline V gene lookup returns CDR1 MDHEN and CDR2 SYDVKM. The CDR3 has 12 residues. The method was immunoSEQ multiplex PCR; TCRdb's version includes in-frame clones alone and lacks a portion of them. Of fewer than 150,000 clones in the sample, 86% were seen once. The specimen was peripheral blood, collected on day 0 of AZD1222 vaccination. The source is an adult in good health. The rearrangement links TRBV28 to TRBJ1-2; TRBD1 might be the D (5 bases). CDR3 bases: TGTGCCAGCAGGGGGGGGGTTTATGGCTACACCTTC. Translated: CASRGGVYGYTF.